This is a list of T cell receptor beta chains from one sample in a study of T cells in Graves' hyperthyroidism and ophthalmopathy. In TCRdb, the multiplex PCR reads were re-called with MiXCR into one record per CDR3 protein. The sample has roughly 380,000 distinct CDR3 sequences, roughly 14% seen once; the top ten hold approximately 9.9%. The sequencing sample was made of blood. Receptor source: a woman in her fifties or sixties with Graves' hyperthyroidism. Each CDR3 is given with its conserved first and last residue. The D gene is left open where the match is weak. Only part of the rows carry a size: once, few, many, or a class if the clone is expanded.

v_call	j_call	d_call	clone_size	cdr3_aa	cdr3_nt
TRBV3-1	TRBJ2-1	NA	many	CASSQEDSYNEQFF	TGTGCCAGCAGCCAAGAAGATTCTTATAATGAGCAGTTCTTC
TRBV9	TRBJ1-3	NA	few	CASSLTAGSSGNTIYF	TGTGCCAGCAGTCTCACTGCAGGATCCTCTGGAAACACCATATATTTT
TRBV7-6	TRBJ2-1	TRBD2	NA	CASSARASGRYNEQFF	TGTGCCAGCAGCGCCCGGGCTAGCGGGAGGTACAATGAGCAGTTCTTC
TRBV5-1	TRBJ2-1	TRBD2	many	CASSLSGTSGYRYNEQFF	TGCGCCAGCAGCTTGTCTGGGACTAGCGGGTACCGGTACAATGAGCAGTTCTTC
TRBV27	TRBJ2-5	TRBD1	NA	CASSWTGGSETQYF	TGTGCCAGCAGTTGGACAGGGGGTTCGGAGACCCAGTACTTC
TRBV9	TRBJ1-2	NA	many	CASSVGGRFYGGYTF	TGTGCCAGCAGCGTTGGCGGAAGGTTCTATGGAGGCTACACCTTC
TRBV12-3/TRBV12-4	TRBJ1-5	NA	many	CASSLAHGGQPQHF	TGTGCCAGCAGTTTAGCCCACGGGGGTCAGCCCCAGCATTTT
TRBV11-3	TRBJ2-7	NA	many	CASSLASGLAYSYEQYF	TGTGCCAGCAGCTTAGCCTCCGGGCTGGCCTACTCCTACGAGCAGTACTTC
TRBV28	TRBJ1-4	TRBD1	NA	CASSRPGQGDEKLFF	TGTGCCAGCAGCAGGCCGGGACAGGGGGATGAAAAACTGTTTTTT
TRBV7-7	TRBJ2-7	NA	few	CASSLAARGTDYEQYF	TGTGCTAGCAGCTTAGCGGCCCGGGGGACGGATTACGAGCAGTACTTC
TRBV6-1	TRBJ2-1	TRBD1	many	CASSELWRQGAGNEQFF	TGTGCCAGCAGTGAACTCTGGAGACAGGGGGCAGGCAATGAGCAGTTCTTC
TRBV5-1	TRBJ1-6	NA	many	CASSRRGDNSPLHF	TGCGCCAGCAGCCGCAGGGGAGATAATTCACCCCTCCACTTT
TRBV11-1	TRBJ1-4	NA	NA	CASSRRWEHNEKLFF	TGTGCCAGCAGCCGGAGATGGGAGCATAATGAAAAACTGTTTTTT
TRBV5-4	TRBJ1-3	NA	few	CASSFGSRLSGNTIYF	TGTGCCAGCAGCTTCGGTTCGCGTCTCTCTGGAAACACCATATATTTT
TRBV10-3	TRBJ2-7	NA	many	CAISEWQGKAYEQYF	TGTGCCATCAGTGAGTGGCAGGGGAAGGCCTACGAGCAGTACTTC
TRBV20-1	TRBJ2-3	TRBD2	few	CSASSLPGLATDTQYF	TGCAGTGCCAGCTCACTCCCGGGACTAGCGACAGATACGCAGTATTTT
TRBV6-1	TRBJ1-4	TRBD1	many	CASQRTGGNNEKLFF	TGTGCCAGCCAAAGGACAGGGGGCAATAATGAAAAACTGTTTTTT
TRBV15	TRBJ2-2	NA	many	CATSRAYASGGELFF	TGTGCCACCAGCAGAGCATATGCTTCGGGGGGGGAGCTGTTTTTT
TRBV9	TRBJ2-1	TRBD2	few	CASSVEAGGGGEQFF	TGTGCCAGCAGCGTAGAGGCGGGGGGGGGCGGGGAGCAGTTCTTC
TRBV3-1	TRBJ2-1	TRBD2	many	CASSGLASNEQFF	TGTGCCAGCAGCGGACTAGCTTCCAATGAGCAGTTCTTC
TRBV10-3	TRBJ2-7	NA	many	CAISERGSSYEQYF	TGTGCCATCAGTGAACGGGGTTCGTCCTACGAGCAGTACTTC
TRBV3-1	TRBJ2-7	TRBD2	NA	CASSPTGGSSYEQYF	TGTGCCAGCAGCCCGACTGGCGGGAGCTCCTACGAGCAGTACTTC
TRBV30	TRBJ1-2	NA	NA	CAQPTATDYGYTF	TGTGCACAACCCACAGCCACCGACTATGGCTACACCTTC
TRBV12-3/TRBV12-4	TRBJ2-2	TRBD2	many	CASSPTRTSGELFF	TGTGCCAGCAGTCCCACACGGACTAGCGGGGAGCTGTTTTTT
TRBV5-4	TRBJ1-4	NA	NA	CASSLEPGAINEKLFF	TGTGCCAGCAGCTTGGAGCCGGGGGCGATTAATGAAAAACTGTTTTTT
TRBV27	TRBJ1-2	NA	many	CASSFGPYYGYTF	TGTGCCAGCAGTTTCGGTCCCTACTATGGCTACACCTTC
TRBV2	TRBJ2-5	TRBD2	NA	CASKAASGRGVGTQYF	TGTGCCAGCAAAGCTGCTAGCGGGAGAGGGGTGGGGACCCAGTACTTC